A selection of T cell receptor beta chains follows, all from one sample in a study of blood T cell repertoires in COVID-19. Clones were read by immunoSEQ multiplex PCR, and TCRdb kept only the in-frame ones, dropping some. The data show fewer than 300,000 clones, 88% seen once. The sequencing input was peripheral blood. These receptors were collected from a woman aged 40 to 55 who had recovered from COVID-19. Each CDR3 is given with its conserved first and last residue. The D gene is left open where the match is weak. The size of a clone is reported for some rows only, either as once, few or many, or as a class for expanded clones.

j_call d_call clone_size v_call cdr3_nt cdr3_aa
TRBJ2-3 NA NA TRBV5-4 TGTGCCAGCAGCTTGGCGGGCCAGGGAGATACGCAGTATTTT CASSLAGQGDTQYF
TRBJ1-5 NA NA TRBV3-1/TRBV3-2 TGTGCCAGCAGCCAAGGTGGACAGCCTCAGCCCCAGCATTTT CASSQGGQPQPQHF
TRBJ1-5 NA NA TRBV5-4 TGTGCCAGCAGCTTGGGAGGTTGGAGGGGAACGAATAGCAATCAGCCCCAGCATTTT CASSLGGWRGTNSNQPQHF
TRBJ1-3 NA NA TRBV30 TGTGCCTGGAGTGAGACAGCTAGCTCTGGAAACACCATATATTTT CAWSETASSGNTIYF
TRBJ2-3 TRBD2 once TRBV6-1 TGTGCCAGCAGTGACCTCGGGGCGGGAGTGTCAGATACGCAGTATTTT CASSDLGAGVSDTQYF
TRBJ2-1 TRBD2 NA TRBV4-1 TGCGCCAGCAGCCACCCCCGCGTACAAAGGGCGGGACTAGTATACAATGAGCAGTTCTTC CASSHPRVQRAGLVYNEQFF
TRBJ2-3 TRBD1 once TRBV10-3 TGTGCCACCCGGACAGGGACGAGCGGGGATACGCAGTATTTT CATRTGTSGDTQYF
TRBJ2-2 NA NA TRBV4-3 TGCGCCAGCAGCCCCGCGGCAGGGCCCCAGAACACCGGGGAGCTGTTTTTT CASSPAAGPQNTGELFF
TRBJ2-5 TRBD2 NA TRBV4-3 TGCGCCAGCAGCCAAGATTGGGACTCCAGCGGGGCCCAAGAGACCCAGTACTTC CASSQDWDSSGAQETQYF
TRBJ1-1 TRBD1 NA TRBV6-6 TGTGCCAGCAGTTACCCGGGACAGGCTAACACTGAAGCTTTCTTT CASSYPGQANTEAFF
TRBJ1-5 TRBD1 few TRBV6-5 TGTGCCAGCAGCGGGATGACAGGGCCCCATCAGCCCCAGCATTTT CASSGMTGPHQPQHF
TRBJ2-1 TRBD2 NA TRBV4-3 TGCGCCAGCAGCCATGGGGGTGGGAGGCGGGAGCCCTCCTACAATGAGCAGTTCTTC CASSHGGGRREPSYNEQFF
TRBJ2-5 NA once TRBV15 TGTGCCACCAGCAGAGATCCCGGGGACCAAGAGACCCAGTACTTC CATSRDPGDQETQYF
TRBJ2-1 TRBD2 NA TRBV19 TGTGCCAGTAGTCCCGGACTAGCGGGAGGTGGCGAGCAGTTCTTC CASSPGLAGGGEQFF
TRBJ2-7 NA NA TRBV6-2/TRBV6-3 TGTGCCAGCAGCCGCCCCCCGGGTTCCTACGAGCAGTACTTC CASSRPPGSYEQYF